These 32 T cell receptor beta chains were sequenced from one sample in a study of early T cells in non-severe SARS-CoV-2 infection. TCRdb passed the 5' RACE reads through MiXCR, listing each CDR3 protein once. The sample shows 30,000 to 40,000 distinct CDR3 sequences, roughly 6% of them seen only once. Sequenced here: whole blood, sampled at baseline. Every receptor here comes from an adult who was a healthcare worker with PCR-confirmed SARS-CoV-2 infection or an uninfected control (not recorded which).

This clonotype was seen many times. This chain links TRBV6-1 with TRBJ2-5; tentatively, D is TRBD1 or TRBD2 (6 bases each). CDR3 length equals 15 residues. V was shortened by 6 bases and J by 5 bases, with 19 bases between the two germline ends. Germline CDR1 reads MNHNS; CDR2 reads SASEGT. Here the CDR3 reads CASSPLSGGLETQYF. CDR3 DNA: TGTGCCAGCAGCCCCCTGAGTGGGGGGCTTGAGACCCAGTACTTC.

This clonotype was counted ten times or more. CDR3 sequence: CASSERGGKVNQPQHF. The DNA for the CDR3 is TGTGCCAGCAGTGAAAGGGGGGGAAAGGTCAATCAGCCCCAGCATTTT. This sequence joins TRBV2 and TRBJ1-5, with a weak D call TRBD1 (6 bases). Deletions cut 2 bases from V and 3 bases from J, with 14 bases between. CDR1 is SNHLY, CDR2 FYNNEI, per germline. This CDR3 contains 16 residues.

There are many counts of this clonotype. The rearrangement uses TRBV12-3 or TRBV12-4 and TRBJ2-5; D gene uncertain. The CDR3 covers 13 residues. V was clipped by 3 bases and J by 2 bases, with 7 bases between them. CDR3 bases: TGTGCCAGCAGTTTGACTGAACAAGAGACCCAGTACTTC. Its protein product is CASSLTEQETQYF.

This clonotype was seen repeatedly, ten times or more. J is TRBJ1-1 and V is TRBV7-9, with no clear D. CDR3 size: 12 residues. Germline lookup yields CDR1 SEHNR and CDR2 FQNEAQ (reference sequence). The V gene lost 2 bases and the J gene lost 4 bases, with 5 bases spanning the gap. The CDR3 DNA follows: TGTGCCAGCAGCTTAATCCTCACTGAAGCTTTCTTT. It translates to CASSLILTEAFF.

This clonotype has only a few counts. The chain combines TRBV20-1 with TRBJ2-3; 8 bases line up with TRBD2. From germline, CDR1 is DFQATT and CDR2 SNEGSKA (reference sequence). The CDR3 sequence is 18 residues long. The J segment lost 1 base and the V segment lost 2 bases, leaving 14 bases of the junction unmatched. The CDR3 is CSARFPGLEKGGTDTQYF. CDR3 DNA sequence: TGCAGTGCTAGATTCCCGGGACTAGAGAAAGGCGGCACAGATACGCAGTATTTT.

The V gene is TRBV3-1, the J gene TRBJ2-7, with D perhaps matching TRBD2 (6 bases). Trimming took 0 bases from V and 4 from J, leaving 10 bases between them. The V gene's germline CDR1 is LGHDT and CDR2 YNNKEL (reference sequence). The CDR3 consists of 14 residues. Here the CDR3 DNA reads TGTGCCAGCAGCCAAGATGGGAGGCTTTACGAGCAGTACTTC. Translation gives CASSQDGRLYEQYF.

This clonotype came up many times. The CDR3 sequence is CASSLASTDGYTF. For the CDR3, the DNA is TGTGCCAGCAGTTTGGCAAGCACAGATGGCTACACCTTC. The gene calls are TRBV12-3 or TRBV12-4 and TRBJ1-2, with unresolved D. Trimming stripped 3 bases from V and 6 bases from J, with 11 bases between. This CDR3 is 13 amino acids long.

This clonotype showed up many times. This chain joins TRBV12-3 or TRBV12-4 and TRBJ2-5; 15 nucleotides align to TRBD2. The CDR3 extends over 16 amino acids. V lost 3 bases and J lost 10; bases outside the gene matches: 9. The CDR3 DNA sequence: TGTGCCAGCAGTTTCGGACTAGCGGGAGGGACGGGAATCCAGTACTTC. Protein sequence: CASSFGLAGGTGIQYF.

In this sample, this clonotype turned up many times. The chain carries TRBV4-3 and TRBJ2-2; D may be TRBD2 (6 bases). This CDR3 has 14 amino acids. Trimming took off 4 bases at V and 5 bases at J, with 11 bases between the two ends. CDR1 and CDR2 (germline): LGHNA, YSLEER. CDR3 protein: CASSRYRGTGELFF. In DNA form, the CDR3 reads TGCGCCAGCAGCCGTTATCGGGGGACCGGGGAGCTGTTTTTT.

This clonotype was counted at least ten times. In DNA, the CDR3 is TGTGCCAGCAGCCAAGAACGGGGACGGAGCCTGGACGGACTGTTTTTT. Translated, it gives CASSQERGRSLDGLFF. The chain joins TRBV3-1 to TRBJ1-4; weak D call: TRBD1 (5 bases). The germline gives CDR1 LGHDT, CDR2 YNNKEL (reference sequence). The CDR3 consists of 16 residues. Trimming pared 0 bases from V and 13 bases from J, leaving 21 bases between.

This clonotype came up many times. V is TRBV18 and J is TRBJ1-5; TRBD1 matches 7 bases. CDR3 length: 14 residues. Germline V lookup: CDR1 KGHSH, CDR2 LQKENI. V lost 5 bases, J lost 3 bases, and 4 bases stayed unmatched. This CDR3 is CASSMTGSNQPQHF. CDR3 bases: TGTGCCAGCTCAATGACAGGGTCCAATCAGCCCCAGCATTTT.

This clonotype has at least ten counts. The CDR3 loop is CASSPLGYNEQFF. The CDR3 DNA reads as TGTGCCAGCAGTCCACTCGGGTACAATGAGCAGTTCTTC. The chain couples TRBV7-3 to TRBJ2-1; D gene uncertain. The CDR3 length is 13 residues. Germline V CDR1 and CDR2: SGHTA, FQGTGA. V was cut by 6 bases and J by 4 bases, with 10 bases left in between.

This clonotype has a handful of counts. The V and J genes are TRBV5-4 and TRBJ1-1; D not certain. Trimming left V 5 bases short and J 4 bases short, with 6 bases between. There are 11 residues in the CDR3. Germline V gene lookup returns CDR1 SGHNT and CDR2 YYREEE (reference sequence). The CDR3 DNA reads TGTGCCAGCAGTCTCGCCACTGAAGCTTTCTTT. Protein: CASSLATEAFF.

This clonotype is medium-sized by share. The J gene is TRBJ2-5, the V gene TRBV11-2, with 10 bases aligning to TRBD2. The V segment lost 1 base and the J segment 13 bases; nucleotides outside the gene matches: 12. This CDR3 is built from 15 residues. Germline loops: CDR1 SGHAT, CDR2 FQNNGV. In nucleotides, the CDR3 is TGTGCCAGCAGCTTAGGCGGGACTAGCGACCTGATTTGGTACTTC. This translates into CASSLGGTSDLIWYF. The full variable domain, rest sourced from reference TRBV11-2 and TRBJ2-5, is EAGVAQSPRYKIIEKRQSVAFWCNPISGHATLYWYQQILGQGPKLLIQFQNNGVVDDSQLPKDRFSAERLKGVDSTLKIQPAKLEDSAVYLCASSLGGTSDLIWYFGPGTRLLVL.

This clonotype turned up a few times. V is TRBV20-1 and J is TRBJ2-4; TRBD2 agrees at 13 bases. V was clipped by 3 bases and J by 0 bases; unmatched bases: 5. CDR1 and CDR2 from the germline V gene are DFQATT and SNEGSKA (reference sequence). The CDR3 contains 17 residues. The DNA for the CDR3 is TGCAGTGCTAGTGGACTAGCGGGGGATCTAGCCAAAAACATTCAGTACTTC. This sequence encodes CSASGLAGDLAKNIQYF.

This clonotype was observed many times. The V gene is TRBV6-6, the J gene TRBJ1-1, with a tentative D call TRBD1 (6 bases). The ends were cut back, 5 bases at V and 1 base at J, with 14 bases in the middle. CDR3 length: 15 amino acids. In germline, CDR1 is MNHNY, CDR2 SVGAGI (reference sequence). CDR3 loop: CASSHPDRKNTEAFF. The CDR3 DNA reads TGTGCCAGCAGTCACCCGGACAGAAAGAACACTGAAGCTTTCTTT.

There are a few counts of this clonotype. The V call is TRBV20-1, the J call TRBJ1-1, with 11 bases aligning to TRBD1. Germline CDR1 is DFQATT and CDR2 is SNEGSKA (reference sequence). The CDR3 runs 15 residues. V trimming: 5 bases; J trimming: 1 base; junction bases outside the gene matches: 6. The CDR3: CSASGTGGRNTEAFF. The CDR3 region has the DNA TGCAGTGCTTCCGGGACAGGGGGACGGAACACTGAAGCTTTCTTT.

This clonotype has a count of ten or more. The chain uses TRBV7-9 and TRBJ2-7, with TRBD2 identical over 12 bases. V was clipped by 3 bases and J by 2 bases; unmatched bases: 2. This CDR3 has 15 amino acids. Per germline, CDR1 SEHNR and CDR2 FQNEAQ (reference sequence). As DNA, the CDR3 is TGTGCCAGCAGCTTCGGACTAGCGGGACCCTACGAGCAGTACTTC. This encodes CASSFGLAGPYEQYF.

This clonotype has more than one count but fewer than ten. Possible read error: a much larger clone is one base away. The chain links TRBV5-1 to TRBJ1-6, with D unresolved. The germline V gene has CDR1 SGHRS and CDR2 YFSETQ. There are 14 residues in the CDR3. The CDR3 sequence: CASSLEGGRSPIHF. CDR3 sequence (DNA): TGCGCCAGCAGCTTGGAGGGTGGTCGATCACCCATCCACTTT.

This clonotype was picked up a small number of times. The chain combines TRBV12-3 or TRBV12-4 with TRBJ2-1; 8 bases are a match to TRBD1. Trimming cost V 6 bases and J 6 bases; bases outside gene matches: 7. The CDR3 has 14 amino acids. The CDR3 DNA sequence: TGTGCCAGCAGCCCATTGGACAGGGTCAATGAGCAGTTCTTC. This sequence encodes CASSPLDRVNEQFF.

This clonotype was seen at least ten times. The chain recombines TRBV12-3 or TRBV12-4 with TRBJ2-7, with 8 bases identical to TRBD2. V shed 5 bases, J shed 0 bases, and the junction held 3 bases outside the gene matches. CDR3 length: 14 amino acids. This chain's CDR3 is CASSRGGSSYEQYF. CDR3 nucleotide sequence: TGTGCCAGCAGTCGCGGGGGGAGCTCCTACGAGCAGTACTTC.

This clonotype was counted a few times. The chain joins TRBV5-1 to TRBJ2-1; TRBD2 agrees at 7 bases. The CDR3 totals 16 residues. Germline V CDR1 and CDR2: SGHRS, YFSETQ. After removal of 1 base from V and 7 bases from J, the junction contained 11 bases not matched to a gene. The CDR3 reads CASSLMGTGGLNEQFF. The CDR3 DNA sequence: TGCGCCAGCAGCTTGATGGGAACGGGAGGCCTTAATGAGCAGTTCTTC.

This clonotype has at least ten counts. The rearrangement joins TRBV6-1 to TRBJ2-5, with D uncertain. V lost 2 bases, J lost 5 bases, and 24 bases lay in between. The CDR3 runs to 18 residues. CDR1 is MNHNS, CDR2 SASEGT, per germline. CDR3 bases: TGTGCCAGCAGTGAAAGATATCTGGCAGCGTCGTTAGAGGAGACCCAGTACTTC. It encodes CASSERYLAASLEETQYF.

This clonotype was seen repeatedly, ten times or more. The J gene is TRBJ1-6, the V gene TRBV29-1; D gene unclear. V shed 7 bases and J shed 6 bases, with 16 bases lying between them. This CDR3 contains 14 residues. From germline, CDR1 is SQVTM and CDR2 ANQGSEA. The chain's CDR3 is CSAPPALGNSPLHF. In DNA, the CDR3 is TGCAGCGCCCCACCGGCCTTGGGTAATTCACCCCTCCACTTT.

This clonotype was seen many times. The chain recombines TRBV11-3 with TRBJ2-1, with 10 bases aligning to TRBD2. Trimming removed 5 bases from V and 2 bases from J; junction bases left unmatched: 3. Germline values: CDR1 SGHNT, CDR2 YENEEA. The CDR3 sequence is 15 residues long. CDR3 sequence (DNA): TGTGCCAGCAGCCCGAGCGGGGGGGCCTACAATGAGCAGTTCTTC. This encodes CASSPSGGAYNEQFF.

For this clonotype: A single base separates this from a much larger clone, so it may be a read error. The CDR3 does not end in the conserved phenylalanine or tryptophan, so this is likely a read error. In nucleotides, the CDR3 is TGTGCCACCCTCAGGGGAGGTGGAAACACCATATATCTT. This codes for CATLRGGGNTIYL. This chain uses TRBV12-3 or TRBV12-4 with TRBJ1-3; TRBD1 might be the D (6 bases). The V end was cut by 10 bases, the J end by 3 bases, with 13 bases between. This CDR3 is 13 amino acids long.

This clonotype was seen ten or more times. V is TRBV28 and J is TRBJ2-1; weak D call: TRBD1 (6 bases). Germline CDR1 and CDR2: MDHEN and SYDVKM. The CDR3 runs to 13 residues. V was cut by 5 bases and J by 4 bases, with 9 bases left in between. Written as DNA, the CDR3 is TGTGCCAGCAGTGGGACACCTTACAATGAGCAGTTCTTC. This encodes CASSGTPYNEQFF.

The table lists this clonotype with many counts. The chain is built from TRBV6-1 and TRBJ2-2; 9 bases align to TRBD1. This CDR3 comprises 16 residues. CDR1 MNHNS and CDR2 SASEGT come from the germline V gene. V lost 5 bases to trimming and J lost 7 bases; unmatched junction nucleotides: 11. This CDR3 reads CASSSLDRGRVGELFF. The CDR3 DNA follows: TGTGCCAGCAGTTCGTTGGACAGGGGACGGGTCGGGGAGCTGTTTTTT.

The rearrangement joins TRBV5-4 to TRBJ2-7, with TRBD1 as a possible D gene (5 bases). This CDR3 comprises 14 residues. V was clipped by 0 bases and J by 4 bases, with 11 bases between them. Germline V gives CDR1 SGHNT, CDR2 YYREEE (reference sequence). This CDR3 reads CASSLVGRAYEQYF. The CDR3 coding sequence is TGTGCCAGCAGCTTGGTGGGCAGGGCTTACGAGCAGTACTTC.

In its sample, this clonotype was seen many times. The chain joins TRBV7-2 to TRBJ2-1; D unclear. Germline V CDR1 and CDR2: SGHTA, FQGNSA. The germline V and J ends were trimmed by 2 bases and 2 bases, with 4 bases remaining between them. CDR3 size: 13 residues. The CDR3 DNA reads as TGTGCCAGCAGCTTAAGTGCCTACAATGAGCAGTTCTTC. Residues: CASSLSAYNEQFF.

This clonotype was seen many times. The V call is TRBV18, the J call TRBJ1-1, with D possibly matching TRBD1 (5 bases). Germline lookup yields CDR1 KGHSH and CDR2 LQKENI. Trimming cost V 2 bases and J 5 bases, with 15 bases left between them. This CDR3 has 15 residues. The CDR3 coding sequence is TGTGCCAGCTCACCATCGGGGCGGACGACAACTGAAGCTTTCTTT. Translating gives CASSPSGRTTTEAFF.

At least ten counts were recorded for this clonotype. The gene calls are TRBV19 and TRBJ2-6; D is uncertain. The ends were cut back, 5 bases at V and 2 bases at J, with 7 bases in the middle. Germline V gene data show CDR1 as LNHDA and CDR2 as SQIVND (reference sequence). The CDR3 runs to 14 residues. CDR3 region: CASSSGAGANVLTF. The CDR3 DNA reads TGTGCCAGTAGTTCAGGTGCTGGGGCCAACGTCCTGACTTTC.